These T cell receptor beta chains were read from a single sample in a study of blood T cell repertoires in COVID-19. Assay used: immunoSEQ multiplex PCR; TCRdb lists only in-frame clones, some missing. In the table there are more than 95,000 clones, roughly 76% of which are singletons. Sequenced: peripheral blood. Receptors were obtained from an older woman with acute or convalescent COVID-19. CDR3s include the opening cysteine and the closing phenylalanine or tryptophan. D genes are given only for firm matches. For some rows the clone size is stated as once, few or many, or as a class when expanded; others skip it.

cdr3_aa,cdr3_nt,clone_size,d_call,j_call,v_call
CASSLLQENTEAFF,TGTGCCAGCAGTCTACTTCAGGAGAACACTGAAGCTTTCTTT,NA,NA,TRBJ1-1,TRBV28
CASSHQGQGANTGELFF,TGTGCCAGCAGCCACCAAGGACAGGGAGCGAACACCGGGGAGCTGTTTTTT,once,TRBD1,TRBJ2-2,TRBV5-5
CASSRGQGEYF,TGTGCCAGCAGTCGGGGACAGGGGGAGTACTTC,once,TRBD1,TRBJ2-7,TRBV6-5
CASSSLSSGRKQETQYF,TGTGCCAGCAGCTCACTATCTAGCGGGAGGAAACAAGAGACCCAGTACTTC,NA,TRBD2,TRBJ2-5,TRBV11-2
CASSISGSSTGELFF,TGCGCCAGCAGCATTAGCGGGAGCAGCACCGGGGAGCTGTTTTTT,once,TRBD2,TRBJ2-2,TRBV5-1
CASSAGGAAGTEAFF,TGTGCCAGCAGCGCCGGCGGGGCGGCGGGCACTGAAGCTTTCTTT,NA,NA,TRBJ1-1,TRBV9
CASSPGRSSGNTIYF,TGTGCCAGCTCACCCGGCCGGAGCTCTGGAAACACCATATATTTT,few,NA,TRBJ1-3,TRBV18
CASSYGGGSNYGYTF,TGTGCCAGCAGTTATGGTGGCGGGTCCAACTATGGCTACACCTTC,NA,NA,TRBJ1-2,TRBV6-5
CASSQTGTGRQPQHF,TGTGCCAGCAGCCAAACAGGGACAGGGAGGCAGCCCCAGCATTTT,NA,TRBD1,TRBJ1-5,TRBV27
CASSRQGIRTGELFF,TGTGCCAGCAGCAGACAGGGGATTAGGACCGGGGAGCTGTTTTTT,NA,TRBD1,TRBJ2-2,TRBV5-8
CASSSTDRVDTEAFF,TGTGCCAGCAGCTCAACGGACAGGGTTGACACTGAAGCTTTCTTT,NA,TRBD1,TRBJ1-1,TRBV5-4
CASTRTADTDTQYF,TGTGCCAGTACCCGGACAGCAGACACAGATACGCAGTATTTT,NA,NA,TRBJ2-3,TRBV19
CASGGFSSTDTQYF,TGTGCCAGCGGGGGGTTCTCTAGCACAGATACGCAGTATTTT,NA,NA,TRBJ2-3,TRBV6-5
CASRKRIGLADLPYF,TGTGCCAGCAGAAAAAGGATCGGGCTAGCGGACCTCCCGTACTTC,NA,TRBD2,TRBJ2-7,TRBV28
CASSYSRDRGVWEQYF,TGTGCCAGCAGTTACTCGAGGGACAGGGGGGTTTGGGAGCAGTACTTC,NA,TRBD1,TRBJ2-7,TRBV6-5
CASSEEGWRRSTDTQYF,TGTGCCAGCAGTGAAGAAGGGTGGAGGAGGAGCACAGATACGCAGTATTTT,NA,NA,TRBJ2-3,TRBV6-1
CASSAGGDTQYF,TGTGCCAGCAGCGCCGGGGGAGATACGCAGTATTTT,NA,NA,TRBJ2-3,TRBV7-2
CASRATGGVTEAFF,TGTGCCAGCAGGGCGACAGGGGGGGTCACTGAAGCTTTCTTT,NA,TRBD1,TRBJ1-1,TRBV2
CASSSGQGMGTEAFF,TGTGCCAGCAGTTCAGGACAGGGCATGGGCACTGAAGCTTTCTTT,NA,TRBD1,TRBJ1-1,TRBV6-6
CASSGDSLREKLFF,TGTGCCAGCAGTGGGGACAGCTTAAGGGAAAAACTGTTTTTT,NA,TRBD1,TRBJ1-4,TRBV2
CASSLGRGSNQPQHF,TGTGCCAGCAGCTTAGGACGAGGTAGCAATCAGCCCCAGCATTTT,NA,NA,TRBJ1-5,TRBV7-8
CASSETGVPYNEQFF,TGTGCCAGCAGTGAGACGGGGGTCCCCTACAATGAGCAGTTCTTC,NA,NA,TRBJ2-1,TRBV6-1
CASSVDAGNQPQHF,TGTGCCAGCAGCGTAGATGCCGGTAATCAGCCCCAGCATTTT,NA,NA,TRBJ1-5,TRBV9
CASSESGGRYEQYF,TGTGCCAGCAGTGAGTCAGGGGGTAGGTACGAGCAGTACTTC,NA,TRBD1,TRBJ2-7,TRBV6-1
CASGPQGTNEKLFF,TGTGCCAGTGGGCCACAGGGGACTAATGAAAAACTGTTTTTT,NA,TRBD1,TRBJ1-4,TRBV19
CASSDRGPYNSPLHF,TGTGCCAGCAGTGATAGGGGCCCTTATAATTCACCCCTCCACTTT,NA,NA,TRBJ1-6,TRBV2
CASSPEAGTDTQYF,TGTGCCAGCAGTCCCGAGGCAGGCACAGATACGCAGTATTTT,NA,NA,TRBJ2-3,TRBV6-4
CASGLAGSTEAFF,TGTGCTAGTGGTTTGGCGGGTAGTACTGAAGCTTTCTTT,NA,NA,TRBJ1-1,TRBV12-5
CASSSGGPADTQYF,TGTGCCAGCAGCTCGGGCGGGCCCGCAGATACGCAGTATTTT,NA,NA,TRBJ2-3,TRBV7-3
CASSWGTGYTEAFF,TGCGCCAGCAGCTGGGGGACAGGATACACTGAAGCTTTCTTT,NA,TRBD1,TRBJ1-1,TRBV5-1
CASSVKQGASPLHF,TGTGCCAGCAGCGTAAAACAGGGGGCTTCACCCCTCCACTTT,NA,TRBD1,TRBJ1-6,TRBV9
CASSLELGQTYEQYF,TGTGCCAGCAGCCTGGAGTTAGGACAAACCTACGAGCAGTACTTC,NA,NA,TRBJ2-7,TRBV7-2
CASSLLSSYEQYF,TGCGCCAGCAGCTTACTGAGTTCCTACGAGCAGTACTTC,NA,NA,TRBJ2-7,TRBV5-1
CASSHLTYRGRLYEQYF,TGTGCCAGCAGCCATCTCACGTACAGGGGGCGGCTCTACGAGCAGTACTTC,NA,TRBD1,TRBJ2-7,TRBV3-1/TRBV3-2
CASSVGGFDGNTIYF,TGTGCCAGCAGCGTAGGAGGGTTTGATGGAAACACCATATATTTT,NA,NA,TRBJ1-3,TRBV9
CASSYLTGDGYTF,TGTGCCAGCAGTTACCTTACAGGGGATGGCTACACCTTC,NA,TRBD1,TRBJ1-2,TRBV6-5
CASSSSSPSSLAARNEQFF,TGTGCCAGCAGCTCCTCTAGCCCATCATCACTGGCGGCCAGGAATGAGCAGTTCTTC,NA,NA,TRBJ2-1,TRBV11-3
CASSLGDRPNSPLHF,TGTGCCAGCAGCTTGGGGGACAGACCTAATTCACCCCTCCACTTT,once,TRBD1,TRBJ1-6,TRBV5-6
CASSRGRESVTGELFF,TGTGCCAGCAGCCGGGGGCGGGAGTCGGTCACCGGGGAGCTGTTTTTT,NA,NA,TRBJ2-2,TRBV4-2
CASSQDQGHNYGYTF,TGTGCCAGCAGCCAAGATCAGGGCCATAACTATGGCTACACCTTC,NA,NA,TRBJ1-2,TRBV14
CASSSHGTVEYTQYF,TGTGCCAGCAGTTCCCACGGGACTGTAGAATATACGCAGTATTTT,NA,NA,TRBJ2-3,TRBV6-5
CASSNPAGELFF,TGTGCCAGCAGCAACCCCGCCGGGGAGCTGTTTTTT,NA,NA,TRBJ2-2,TRBV21-1